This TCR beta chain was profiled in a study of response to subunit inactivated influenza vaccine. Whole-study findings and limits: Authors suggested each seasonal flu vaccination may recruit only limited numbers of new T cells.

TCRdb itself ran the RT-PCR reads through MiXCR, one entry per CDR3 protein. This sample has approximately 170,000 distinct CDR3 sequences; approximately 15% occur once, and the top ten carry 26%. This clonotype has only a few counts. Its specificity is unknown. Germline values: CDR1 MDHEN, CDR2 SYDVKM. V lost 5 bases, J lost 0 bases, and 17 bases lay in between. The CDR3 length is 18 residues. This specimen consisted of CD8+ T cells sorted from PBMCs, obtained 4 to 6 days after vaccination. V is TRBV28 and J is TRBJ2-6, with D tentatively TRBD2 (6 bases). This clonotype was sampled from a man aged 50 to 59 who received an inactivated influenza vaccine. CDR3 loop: CASSPFWGVVSGANVLTF. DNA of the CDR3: TGTGCCAGCAGTCCCTTTTGGGGGGTGGTCTCTGGGGCCAACGTCCTGACTTTC.